The clone carrying this T cell receptor beta chain was observed once. As originally analysed: Researchers report that nucleated cell counts were estimated from reference gene primer amplification. Clones were read by immunoSEQ multiplex PCR, and TCRdb kept only the in-frame ones, dropping some. For V, J and clone size, that table is used; D and trimming come from the DNA. The top ten clones hold approximately 13% of a sample with some 56,000 clones, around 80% of them seen once. The V gene's germline CDR1 is MGHDK and CDR2 SYGVNS. V shed 2 bases and J 5 bases; nucleotides not matched to a gene: 6. The CDR3 runs 16 residues. This sample is drawn from a study of blood T cell repertoires in COVID-19. Across the whole study: Donors in the United States, Italy and Spain gave samples during acute or convalescent COVID-19. Sources were T cells, B-cell-depleted T cells, or PBMCs; the material itself was cDNA or gDNA.

The TCR comes from a woman older than 75 with acute or convalescent COVID-19. The chain joins TRBV25-1 to TRBJ2-1, with 10 bases identical to TRBD2. Source material: peripheral blood. The CDR3 coding sequence is TGTGCCAGCAGTGAAGGTAGCGGGGGGACAAACAATGAGCAGTTCTTC. It translates to CASSEGSGGTNNEQFF. Supplemented by reference TRBV25-1 and TRBJ2-1, the full variable domain reads EADIYQTPRYLVIGTGKKITLECSQTMGHDKMYWYQQDPGMELHLIHYSYGVNSTEKGDLSSESTVSRIRTEHFPLTLESARPSHTSQYLCASSEGSGGTNNEQFFGPGTRLTVL.